What follows describes a single TCR beta chain. Antigen: not known. The sample originates from a study of cytomegalovirus exposure and HLA in healthy donors. Study-level findings and limits: Exclusion as indistinguishable affected some V segments, including TRBV6-2 and TRBV6-3.

The PCR employed 60 Vbeta primers together with 13 Jbeta primers. TCRdb's table, derived via immunoSEQ multiplex PCR, lists solely in-frame clones and lacks some. The table includes a few hundred thousand clones, 75% to 90% detected once. In germline, CDR1 is MGHRA, CDR2 YSYEKL. The ends were cut back, 5 bases at V and 6 bases at J, with 19 bases in the middle. The CDR3 runs 15 residues. The chain combines TRBV4-1 with TRBJ1-2; D is perhaps TRBD1 (6 bases). The sample comprised PBMCs. This receptor was obtained from a girl aged 2-10 years in good health and CMV-seronegative. The CDR3 coding sequence is TGCGCCAGCAGCGATATAAAGTTACAGGGTGATGGCTACACCTTC. It codes for CASSDIKLQGDGYTF.